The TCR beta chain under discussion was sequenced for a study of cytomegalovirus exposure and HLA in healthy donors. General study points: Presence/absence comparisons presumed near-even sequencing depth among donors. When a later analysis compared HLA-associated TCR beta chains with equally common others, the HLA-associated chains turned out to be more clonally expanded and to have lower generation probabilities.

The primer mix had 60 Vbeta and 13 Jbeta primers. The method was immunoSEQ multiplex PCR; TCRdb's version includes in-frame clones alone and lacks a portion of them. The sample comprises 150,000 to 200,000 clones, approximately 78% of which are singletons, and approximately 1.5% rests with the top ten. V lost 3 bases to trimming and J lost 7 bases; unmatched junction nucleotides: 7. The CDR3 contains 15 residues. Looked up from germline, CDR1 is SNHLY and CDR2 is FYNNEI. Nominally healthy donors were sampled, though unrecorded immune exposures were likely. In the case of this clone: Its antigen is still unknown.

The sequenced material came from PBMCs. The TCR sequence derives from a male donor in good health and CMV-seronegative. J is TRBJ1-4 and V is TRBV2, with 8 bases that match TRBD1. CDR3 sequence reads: CASSESRGLGEKLFF. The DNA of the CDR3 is TGTGCCAGCAGTGAGAGCAGGGGGCTGGGTGAAAAACTGTTTTTT.